Listed below are T cell receptor beta chains from one sample, sequenced in a study of Ad26.COV2.S vaccination and SARS-CoV-2 variants. Data came from immunoSEQ multiplex PCR; TCRdb stores just in-frame clones and leaves some out. Of about 680,000 clones in the sample, 89% were seen once. The specimen comprised peripheral blood, sampled in a trial of Ad26.COV2.S vaccine versus placebo. These TCRs come from a person aged 18 to 65 who received the Ad26.COV2.S COVID-19 vaccine or a placebo. Each CDR3 is given with its conserved first and last residue. A D gene is named only where the DNA matches it firmly. Not all rows give a size; the values are once, few, many and, for expanded clones, a class.

CDR3 length	clone size	V gene	D gene	J gene	CDR3 protein	CDR3 DNA
14	.	TRBV10-3	.	TRBJ2-7	CAIRGEVSRGEQYF	TGTGCCATCAGGGGGGAGGTGTCCCGGGGCGAGCAGTACTTC
13	.	TRBV3-1/TRBV3-2	.	TRBJ2-7	CASSLSLGYEQYF	TGTGCCAGCAGCCTCTCCCTAGGGTACGAGCAGTACTTC
15	.	TRBV13	TRBD2	TRBJ2-1	CASTRTSGPHNEQFF	TGTGCCAGCACCCGGACTAGCGGACCACACAATGAGCAGTTCTTC
14	.	TRBV5-1	TRBD2	TRBJ2-7	CASSIAGSSYEQYF	TGCGCCAGCAGCATAGCGGGGAGCTCCTACGAGCAGTACTTC
14	.	TRBV5-5	.	TRBJ2-7	CASSLVGPVYEQYF	TGTGCCAGCAGCTTGGTGGGTCCCGTCTACGAGCAGTACTTC
12	.	TRBV3-1/TRBV3-2	.	TRBJ2-3	CASSVTTDTQYF	TGTGCCAGCAGCGTGACCACAGATACGCAGTATTTT
15	.	TRBV9	.	TRBJ2-6	CASSVRTDGANVLTF	TGTGCCAGCAGCGTACGGACCGATGGGGCCAACGTCCTGACTTTC
15	.	TRBV7-2	TRBD2	TRBJ2-5	CASSLERGRVETQYF	TGTGCCAGCAGCTTAGAGCGCGGGAGAGTGGAGACCCAGTACTTC
21	.	TRBV3-1/TRBV3-2	TRBD2	TRBJ2-3	CASRFGPPGLAGGSGTDTQYF	TGTGCCAGCAGATTCGGACCACCGGGACTAGCGGGAGGGAGTGGCACAGATACGCAGTATTTT
15	.	TRBV10-1	TRBD2	TRBJ2-5	CASSERAGVGETQYF	TGCGCCAGCAGTGAGAGAGCGGGAGTTGGAGAGACCCAGTACTTC
15	.	TRBV21-1	.	TRBJ1-6	CASRPGTNRNSPLHF	TGTGCCAGCCGACCCGGGACAAACAGAAATTCACCCCTCCACTTT
14	few	TRBV30	.	TRBJ2-5	CAWRGQAVRETQYF	TGTGCCTGGAGAGGTCAAGCGGTACGCGAGACCCAGTACTTC
11	.	TRBV7-2	.	TRBJ1-1	CASSLAGQSFF	TGTGCCAGCAGCTTAGCAGGGCAGTCTTTCTTT
11	.	TRBV28	TRBD1	TRBJ2-5	CASSDRDRAHF	TGTGCCAGCAGTGACCGGGACAGGGCCCACTTC
11	.	TRBV12-3/TRBV12-4	.	TRBJ2-3	CASQGGDTQYF	TGTGCCAGCCAGGGGGGAGATACGCAGTATTTT
13	.	TRBV30	TRBD1	TRBJ2-3	CAWSRDRLNTQYF	TGTGCCTGGAGCCGGGACAGATTAAATACGCAGTATTTT
16	.	TRBV4-2	.	TRBJ2-1	CASSQEGGGSYNEQFF	TGTGCCAGCAGCCAAGAGGGGGGCGGCTCCTACAATGAGCAGTTCTTC
15	few	TRBV9	.	TRBJ2-2	CASSVADLYTGELFF	TGTGCCAGCAGCGTAGCAGACTTATACACCGGGGAGCTGTTTTTT
19	once	TRBV4-2	TRBD2	TRBJ2-7	CASSQVTSGGTSLRYEQYF	TGTGCCAGCAGCCAAGTCACTAGCGGGGGGACATCCCTACGCTACGAGCAGTACTTC
15	.	TRBV7-3	TRBD1	TRBJ2-7	CASSLLGQGLHEQYF	TGTGCCAGCAGCTTATTGGGACAGGGCCTTCACGAGCAGTACTTC
13	.	TRBV6-5	.	TRBJ2-7	CASISRSGYEQYF	TGTGCCAGCATTAGCCGCTCAGGGTACGAGCAGTACTTC
17	.	TRBV10-1	TRBD2	TRBJ2-7	CASRDSSRPLAGESEYF	TGCGCCAGCAGGGACAGTTCCCGTCCGCTAGCGGGAGAGAGCGAGTACTTC
15	.	TRBV6-6	.	TRBJ2-7	CASSRGRQGPYEQYF	TGTGCCAGCAGTCGAGGTAGGCAGGGGCCTTACGAGCAGTACTTC
16	.	TRBV19	.	TRBJ1-1	CASRISTGTRNTEAFF	TGTGCCAGTAGAATTTCGACCGGGACAAGGAACACTGAAGCTTTCTTT
15	.	TRBV6-4	TRBD2	TRBJ2-3	CASSAGTSATDTQYF	TGTGCCAGCAGTGCCGGGACTAGCGCAACAGATACGCAGTATTTT
16	.	TRBV19	TRBD1	TRBJ1-1	CASRRDPGQWNTEAFF	TGTGCCAGTAGGCGGGACCCGGGACAGTGGAACACTGAAGCTTTCTTT
11	few	TRBV29-1	.	TRBJ2-7	CSVGLSYEQYF	TGCAGCGTTGGACTCTCCTACGAGCAGTACTTC
15	once	TRBV6-6	TRBD2	TRBJ2-1	CASSNPGLAGNEQFF	TGTGCCAGCAGTAATCCGGGACTAGCGGGCAATGAGCAGTTCTTC
15	.	TRBV9	.	TRBJ1-2	CASSGGPRLNYGYTF	TGTGCCAGCAGCGGGGGCCCCAGGCTTAACTATGGCTACACCTTC